This T cell receptor beta chain was observed in a study of blood T cell repertoires in COVID-19. The table came from immunoSEQ multiplex PCR; TCRdb's copy has only in-frame clones and leaves some out. The data contain under 200,000 clones, 86% of them singletons. This clone was seen a single time. Unmatched junction bases numbered 5, after V lost 0 bases and J lost 6 bases. This CDR3 is 15 amino acids long. Germline-derived CDR1 and CDR2 are SGHKS and YYEKEE (reference sequence). This receptor was taken from a man in his forties with acute COVID-19. Specimen: PBMCs or T cells enriched from blood (not recorded which). The V call is TRBV5-5, the J call TRBJ2-1; 8 nucleotides align to TRBD2. DNA of the CDR3: TGTGCCAGCAGCTTGGTGAGCCGGGAGGGCAATGAGCAGTTCTTC. It encodes CASSLVSREGNEQFF.